Listed below are T cell receptor beta chains from one sample, sequenced in a study of blood T cell repertoires in COVID-19. The repertoire was sequenced with immunoSEQ multiplex PCR; TCRdb's copy has only in-frame clones and lacks some. The sample contains 290,000 or so clones, roughly 80% of which appear only once. The sequenced sample was PBMCs or T cells enriched from blood (not recorded which). The receptors stem from a man aged 35 to 55 who had been exposed to COVID-19. Each CDR3 is given with its conserved first and last residue. Fields, in order: CDR3 protein, CDR3 DNA, V gene, D gene, J gene, clone size. The D gene is left open where the match is weak. Size tells how often a clone was seen (once, few, many) or the class of an expanded clone, and some rows leave it out.

CDR3aa: CASSPRQGDYEQYF
CDR3nt: TGTGCCAGCAGCCCAAGACAGGGGGACTACGAGCAGTACTTC
v_gene: TRBV7-6
d_gene: TRBD1
j_gene: TRBJ2-7
abundance: .

CDR3aa: CAWAAGTSGPGELFF
CDR3nt: TGTGCCTGGGCCGCCGGGACTAGCGGTCCCGGGGAGCTGTTTTTT
v_gene: TRBV30
d_gene: TRBD2
j_gene: TRBJ2-2
abundance: .

CDR3aa: CASRGTSGKETQYF
CDR3nt: TGTGCCAGCAGAGGGACTAGCGGAAAAGAGACCCAGTACTTC
v_gene: TRBV6-5
d_gene: TRBD2
j_gene: TRBJ2-5
abundance: .

CDR3aa: CSVDPEWETQYF
CDR3nt: TGCAGCGTTGATCCCGAGTGGGAGACCCAGTACTTC
v_gene: TRBV29-1
d_gene: .
j_gene: TRBJ2-5
abundance: .

CDR3aa: CASSQRGHTEQFF
CDR3nt: TGCGCCAGCAGCCAAAGGGGACATACTGAGCAGTTCTTC
v_gene: TRBV4-1
d_gene: .
j_gene: TRBJ2-1
abundance: once

CDR3aa: CASSPRTGWNTEAFF
CDR3nt: TGTGCCAGCAGCCCCCGGACAGGGTGGAACACTGAAGCTTTCTTT
v_gene: TRBV14
d_gene: TRBD1
j_gene: TRBJ1-1
abundance: .

CDR3aa: CATRTGGTDTQYF
CDR3nt: TGTGCCACCAGGACAGGGGGCACAGATACGCAGTATTTT
v_gene: TRBV10-3
d_gene: TRBD1
j_gene: TRBJ2-3
abundance: .

CDR3aa: CASSLGVAGRETQYF
CDR3nt: TGTGCCAGCAGCTTAGGTGTAGCGGGGAGAGAGACCCAGTACTTC
v_gene: TRBV13
d_gene: TRBD2
j_gene: TRBJ2-5
abundance: .

CDR3aa: CAWGTGGDGYTF
CDR3nt: TGTGCCTGGGGGACAGGGGGCGATGGCTACACCTTC
v_gene: TRBV30
d_gene: TRBD1
j_gene: TRBJ1-2
abundance: .

CDR3aa: CASSQTAGGWGTQETQYF
CDR3nt: TGTGCCAGCAGCCAAACGGCGGGAGGTTGGGGGACGCAAGAGACCCAGTACTTC
v_gene: TRBV7-9
d_gene: TRBD2
j_gene: TRBJ2-5
abundance: .

CDR3aa: CASSLDGVNTEAFF
CDR3nt: TGCGCCAGCAGCTTGGACGGGGTGAACACTGAAGCTTTCTTT
v_gene: TRBV5-1
d_gene: .
j_gene: TRBJ1-1
abundance: .

CDR3aa: CASSARTDSGNTIYF
CDR3nt: TGTGCCAGCAGCGCACGGACAGACTCTGGAAACACCATATATTTT
v_gene: TRBV11-3
d_gene: .
j_gene: TRBJ1-3
abundance: .

CDR3aa: CSASGQEQETQYF
CDR3nt: TGCAGTGCTAGTGGACAGGAGCAAGAGACCCAGTACTTC
v_gene: TRBV20-1
d_gene: TRBD1
j_gene: TRBJ2-5
abundance: .

CDR3aa: CASSFPAGSQETQYF
CDR3nt: TGTGCCAGCAGCTTCCCAGCGGGATCCCAAGAGACCCAGTACTTC
v_gene: TRBV11-2
d_gene: TRBD2
j_gene: TRBJ2-5
abundance: once

CDR3aa: CAISFSSPDTQYF
CDR3nt: TGTGCCATCAGTTTCTCTAGTCCAGATACGCAGTATTTT
v_gene: TRBV10-3
d_gene: .
j_gene: TRBJ2-3
abundance: .

CDR3aa: CASRDITGELFF
CDR3nt: TGTGCCAGCAGGGACATTACCGGGGAGCTGTTTTTT
v_gene: TRBV3-1/TRBV3-2
d_gene: .
j_gene: TRBJ2-2
abundance: once

CDR3aa: CASSPTGTDTQYF
CDR3nt: TGTGCCAGCAGCCCGACTGGCACAGATACGCAGTATTTT
v_gene: TRBV5-4
d_gene: .
j_gene: TRBJ2-3
abundance: .

CDR3aa: CASSSGRARDEQFF
CDR3nt: TGTGCCAGCAGCTCCGGGAGGGCCAGAGATGAGCAGTTCTTC
v_gene: TRBV7-9
d_gene: TRBD2
j_gene: TRBJ2-1
abundance: .

CDR3aa: CASRRTGNNQPQHF
CDR3nt: TGTGCCAGCAGACGGACAGGTAACAATCAGCCCCAGCATTTT
v_gene: TRBV2
d_gene: TRBD1
j_gene: TRBJ1-5
abundance: .

CDR3aa: CASSPTSANTGELFF
CDR3nt: TGTGCCAGCAGCCCCACGTCAGCGAACACCGGGGAGCTGTTTTTT
v_gene: TRBV9
d_gene: .
j_gene: TRBJ2-2
abundance: .

CDR3aa: CASSERAGNTEAFF
CDR3nt: TGTGCCAGCAGTGAACGAGCAGGGAACACTGAAGCTTTCTTT
v_gene: TRBV2
d_gene: .
j_gene: TRBJ1-1
abundance: .

CDR3aa: CASSQEIRDSGRNF
CDR3nt: TGTGCCAGCAGCCAAGAGATCCGGGACTCAGGGCGTAACTTC
v_gene: TRBV3-1/TRBV3-2
d_gene: .
j_gene: TRBJ2-4
abundance: .

CDR3aa: CASSPSGLSNTEAFF
CDR3nt: TGTGCCAGCTCACCCTCGGGACTTTCGAACACTGAAGCTTTCTTT
v_gene: TRBV18
d_gene: .
j_gene: TRBJ1-1
abundance: .

CDR3aa: CASSLGASGVAEQFF
CDR3nt: TGCGCCAGCAGCTTGGGGGCTAGCGGGGTGGCTGAGCAGTTCTTC
v_gene: TRBV5-1
d_gene: TRBD2
j_gene: TRBJ2-1
abundance: many

CDR3aa: CASSSRTVTMNTEAFF
CDR3nt: TGTGCCAGTAGTAGCCGGACAGTTACTATGAACACTGAAGCTTTCTTT
v_gene: TRBV19
d_gene: .
j_gene: TRBJ1-1
abundance: .

CDR3aa: CVGAQGNSPLHF
CDR3nt: TGTGTTGGGGCCCAAGGTAATTCACCCCTCCACTTT
v_gene: TRBV30
d_gene: .
j_gene: TRBJ1-6
abundance: .

CDR3aa: CSGGGPNTEAFF
CDR3nt: TGCAGCGGCGGGGGCCCGAACACTGAAGCTTTCTTT
v_gene: TRBV29-1
d_gene: .
j_gene: TRBJ1-1
abundance: once

CDR3aa: CAWRVTREQFF
CDR3nt: TGTGCCTGGAGGGTAACTAGAGAGCAGTTCTTC
v_gene: TRBV30
d_gene: .
j_gene: TRBJ2-1
abundance: .

CDR3aa: CASGRFKDGGEAFF
CDR3nt: TGCGCCAGCGGCCGATTTAAAGACGGCGGGGAAGCTTTCTTT
v_gene: TRBV5-1
d_gene: .
j_gene: TRBJ1-1
abundance: .

CDR3aa: CASSYPGTSHYEQYF
CDR3nt: TGTGCCAGCAGTTATCCCGGGACTAGCCACTACGAGCAGTACTTC
v_gene: TRBV7-8
d_gene: TRBD2
j_gene: TRBJ2-7
abundance: .

CDR3aa: CASRKGVTNEKLFF
CDR3nt: TGTGCCAGCAGAAAGGGAGTAACTAATGAAAAACTGTTTTTT
v_gene: TRBV27
d_gene: .
j_gene: TRBJ1-4
abundance: .

CDR3aa: CASSIGTSTDTQYF
CDR3nt: TGTGCCAGTAGTATTGGGACTAGTACCGATACGCAGTATTTT
v_gene: TRBV19
d_gene: TRBD2
j_gene: TRBJ2-3
abundance: once

CDR3aa: CASSDGQGNSPLHF
CDR3nt: TGTGCCAGCAGTGACGGACAGGGGAATTCACCCCTCCACTTT
v_gene: TRBV2
d_gene: TRBD1
j_gene: TRBJ1-6
abundance: few

CDR3aa: CASSPGAGTGADQPQHF
CDR3nt: TGTGCCAGCAGCCCGGGGGCTGGGACAGGGGCGGATCAGCCCCAGCATTTT
v_gene: TRBV5-6
d_gene: TRBD1
j_gene: TRBJ1-5
abundance: once

CDR3aa: CASRRTGTSSTGELFF
CDR3nt: TGTGCCAGCAGAAGAACCGGGACTAGCTCCACCGGGGAGCTGTTTTTT
v_gene: TRBV11-1
d_gene: TRBD2
j_gene: TRBJ2-2
abundance: .

CDR3aa: CAISSGQGGTGELFF
CDR3nt: TGTGCCATCAGCTCGGGTCAGGGGGGAACCGGGGAGCTGTTTTTT
v_gene: TRBV10-3
d_gene: .
j_gene: TRBJ2-2
abundance: once

CDR3aa: CASGLAGGPSGEQFF
CDR3nt: TGTGCCAGCGGACTAGCGGGAGGGCCGTCCGGTGAGCAGTTCTTC
v_gene: TRBV28
d_gene: TRBD2
j_gene: TRBJ2-1
abundance: few

CDR3aa: CASSVSSGTKFF
CDR3nt: TGTGCCAGCAGTGTGTCTAGCGGGACGAAGTTCTTC
v_gene: TRBV6-4
d_gene: TRBD2
j_gene: TRBJ2-1
abundance: .

CDR3aa: CASSPMADSYEQYF
CDR3nt: TGTGCCAGCAGCCCGATGGCCGACTCCTACGAGCAGTACTTC
v_gene: TRBV5-4
d_gene: .
j_gene: TRBJ2-7
abundance: few

CDR3aa: CASRSGSGRVYEQFF
CDR3nt: TGCGCCAGCCGATCGGGAAGCGGGAGGGTCTATGAGCAGTTCTTC
v_gene: TRBV5-1
d_gene: TRBD2
j_gene: TRBJ2-1
abundance: many

CDR3aa: CASSVESGTGELFF
CDR3nt: TGTGCCAGCAGCGTAGAGAGCGGGACCGGGGAGCTGTTTTTT
v_gene: TRBV9
d_gene: .
j_gene: TRBJ2-2
abundance: .

CDR3aa: CASSTGSGYGYTF
CDR3nt: TGTGCCAGTAGCACAGGGTCGGGCTATGGCTACACCTTC
v_gene: TRBV19
d_gene: .
j_gene: TRBJ1-2
abundance: .

CDR3aa: CATRTGRGAWAAGAEAFF
CDR3nt: TGTGCCACCAGGACCGGGCGGGGGGCGTGGGCCGCAGGGGCTGAAGCTTTCTTT
v_gene: TRBV24-1
d_gene: .
j_gene: TRBJ1-1
abundance: .

CDR3aa: CASSLSPANTGELFF
CDR3nt: TGTGCCAGCAGCTTATCCCCGGCGAACACCGGGGAGCTGTTTTTT
v_gene: TRBV7-8
d_gene: .
j_gene: TRBJ2-2
abundance: .

CDR3aa: CASSVAGITYEQYF
CDR3nt: TGCGCCAGCAGCGTGGCGGGAATAACCTACGAGCAGTACTTC
v_gene: TRBV5-1
d_gene: .
j_gene: TRBJ2-7
abundance: .

CDR3aa: CASSINPDRDYGYTF
CDR3nt: TGTGCCAGTAGTATAAACCCGGACAGAGACTATGGCTACACCTTC
v_gene: TRBV19
d_gene: .
j_gene: TRBJ1-2
abundance: .

CDR3aa: CADRTGNTEAFF
CDR3nt: TGTGCCGACAGGACAGGGAACACTGAAGCTTTCTTT
v_gene: TRBV7-9
d_gene: TRBD1
j_gene: TRBJ1-1
abundance: .

CDR3aa: CSAGAQETQYF
CDR3nt: TGCAGTGCAGGGGCACAAGAGACCCAGTACTTC
v_gene: TRBV20-1
d_gene: .
j_gene: TRBJ2-5
abundance: .